Presented here are 17 T cell receptor beta chains from one specimen sequenced in a study of T-cell reconstitution after alpha-beta-depleted transplantation in children. Preparing the TCRbeta library involved the use of unique molecular identifiers. TCRdb re-called the PCR reads with MiXCR, one entry per CDR3 protein. This sample carries around 400,000 distinct CDR3 sequences, roughly 22% of them seen once, and the ten largest clones take about 3.8%. This material consisted of PBMCs from the stem cell graft donor, taken from the stem cell graft. The source is a human donor who donated a stem cell graft to a child with acute myeloid leukemia.

This clonotype has more than one count but fewer than ten. The chain is built from TRBV20-1 and TRBJ2-5; D is possibly TRBD2 (5 bases). Between the trimmed V and J ends, which lost 0 bases and 5 bases, there was a span of 13 bases. Germline values: CDR1 DFQATT, CDR2 SNEGSKA (reference sequence). The CDR3 sequence is 14 residues long. CDR3 residues: CSARDRGQLETQYF. As DNA, the CDR3 is TGCAGTGCTAGAGATCGGGGTCAGCTGGAGACCCAGTACTTC.

CDR3 DNA sequence: TGCAGCGCCCCTCCTAGCGGGCAAGAGACCCAGTACTTC. Translating gives CSAPPSGQETQYF. The V and J genes are TRBV29-1 and TRBJ2-5; 8 bases line up with TRBD2. V lost 7 bases, J lost 2 bases, and 6 bases stayed unmatched. The CDR3 covers 13 residues. Germline CDR1 reads SQVTM; CDR2 reads ANQGSEA.

This clonotype showed up just a few times. V usage is TRBV4-3 and J usage is TRBJ2-2; 9 bases agree with TRBD2. CDR3 length equals 15 residues. The germline V gene encodes CDR1 LGHNA and CDR2 YSLEER. V lost 0 bases, J lost 7 bases, and 3 bases stayed unmatched. CDR3 DNA: TGCGCCAGCAGCCAAGAAGCGGGAGGAATCGGGGAGCTGTTTTTT. Amino acids: CASSQEAGGIGELFF.

This chain uses TRBV20-1 with TRBJ1-2, with D uncertain. The CDR3 sequence is 13 residues long. Trimming cost V 3 bases and J 4 bases, with 12 bases left between them. The germline gives CDR1 DFQATT, CDR2 SNEGSKA (reference sequence). The CDR3 DNA reads TGCAGTGCTAGCTTGGGAACCTCCTATGGCTACACCTTC. Its protein product is CSASLGTSYGYTF.

V usage is TRBV28 and J usage is TRBJ1-1; D may be TRBD1 (6 bases). Germline assignment: CDR1 MDHEN and CDR2 SYDVKM. The CDR3 extends over 13 amino acids. Trimming stripped 10 bases from V and 0 bases from J, with 12 bases between. The CDR3 spells CAINRGLNTEAFF. DNA of the CDR3: TGTGCCATTAACCGGGGGCTGAACACTGAAGCTTTCTTT. The full variable domain, rest sourced from reference TRBV28 and TRBJ1-1, is DVKVTQSSRYLVKRTGEKVFLECVQDMDHENMFWYRQDPGLGLRLIYFSYDVKMKEKGDIPEGYSVSREKKERFSLILESASTNQTSMYLCAINRGLNTEAFFGQGTRLTVV.

This clonotype showed up many times. The chain has TRBV20-1 and TRBJ2-3; TRBD2 might be the D (6 bases). This CDR3 has 14 amino acids. V was cut by 6 bases and J by 1 base, with 14 bases left in between. Germline lookup yields CDR1 DFQATT and CDR2 SNEGSKA (reference sequence). For the CDR3, the DNA is TGCAGTGCAAGTCGGGAGTCCGGCACAGATACGCAGTATTTT. It yields the protein CSASRESGTDTQYF.

This chain joins TRBV24-1 and TRBJ2-5; no definite D call. The CDR3 totals 13 residues. Trimming left V 0 bases short and J 0 bases short, with 1 base between. CDR1 KGHDR and CDR2 SFDVKD come from the germline V gene. The CDR3 loop is CATSDLYQETQYF. The CDR3 nucleotides are TGTGCCACCAGTGATTTGTACCAAGAGACCCAGTACTTC.

This clonotype was observed a few times. The chain joins TRBV7-2 to TRBJ1-2, with D perhaps TRBD1 (6 bases). CDR3 length: 15 amino acids. Germline-derived CDR1 and CDR2 are SGHTA and FQGNSA. Trimming took off 1 base at V and 2 bases at J, with 11 bases between the two ends. The CDR3 loop is CASSLVVDRNYGYTF. The CDR3 nucleotides read TGTGCCAGCAGCTTAGTGGTCGACAGGAACTATGGCTACACCTTC.

The sample holds a few counts of this clonotype. The V and J genes are TRBV4-1 and TRBJ2-1; 12 bases are shared with TRBD2. The CDR3 is 19 residues long. The V and J ends lost 0 bases and 5 bases, in that order; junction bases with no gene match: 11. The germline CDR1 and CDR2 sequences are MGHRA and YSYEKL. In nucleotides, the CDR3 is TGCGCCAGCAGCCAAGATAGGGCTAGCGGGAGGGCCGGGAACAATGAGCAGTTCTTC. It yields the protein CASSQDRASGRAGNNEQFF.

In its sample, this clonotype was seen many times. The rearrangement uses TRBV29-1 and TRBJ2-7; perhaps TRBD1 as D (7 bases). The CDR3 contains 13 residues. Per the germline V gene, CDR1 is SQVTM and CDR2 is ANQGSEA. V shed 6 bases and J shed 0 bases, with 12 bases lying between them. CDR3 protein: CSVGGQASYEQYF. In DNA, the CDR3 is TGCAGCGTGGGAGGACAGGCCTCCTACGAGCAGTACTTC.

This clonotype has a count of ten or more. The rearrangement links TRBV20-1 to TRBJ2-1; D may correspond to TRBD1 or TRBD2 (5 bases each). CDR3 size: 16 residues. Germline CDR1 and CDR2: DFQATT and SNEGSKA (reference sequence). Between the trimmed V and J ends, which lost 7 bases and 0 bases, there was a span of 19 bases. CDR3 nucleotides: TGCAGTGTAGGTAGACTGGGGGAGAGCTCCTACAATGAGCAGTTCTTC. This translates into CSVGRLGESSYNEQFF.

The genes are TRBV6-1 and TRBJ1-4; TRBD1 agrees at 7 bases. The V and J ends lost 5 bases and 10 bases, in that order; junction bases with no gene match: 13. The CDR3 has 15 residues. CDR1 and CDR2 (germline): MNHNS, SASEGT. In nucleotides, the CDR3 is TGTGCCAGCAGTCCCCGGAGGGGGGACAGCACAAAACTGTTTTTT. It specifies CASSPRRGDSTKLFF.

This clonotype has more than one count but fewer than ten. The V and J genes are TRBV6-6 and TRBJ2-1; 8 bases align to TRBD2. CDR1 is MNHNY, CDR2 SVGAGI, per germline (reference sequence). The CDR3 extends over 13 amino acids. The junction had 8 bases not matched to a gene; V was cut back by 9 bases and J by 7 bases. CDR3 sequence: CASGGGGRNEQFF. The DNA for the CDR3 is TGTGCCAGTGGGGGTGGCGGGAGGAATGAGCAGTTCTTC.

This clonotype was recorded at least ten times. V usage is TRBV20-1 and J usage is TRBJ2-1; D uncertain. The CDR3 totals 14 residues. Germline lookup yields CDR1 DFQATT and CDR2 SNEGSKA (reference sequence). V lost 1 base and J lost 3, with 10 bases in between. The CDR3 sequence: CSARANDIYNEQFF. The CDR3 DNA reads as TGCAGTGCTAGAGCAAACGATATCTACAATGAGCAGTTCTTC.

This clonotype was counted a few times. The chain carries TRBV7-7 and TRBJ2-1; D is perhaps TRBD2 (6 bases). The CDR3 has 13 amino acids. The V end lost 6 bases, the J end lost 6 bases, and 12 bases lay between the germline ends. Germline loops: CDR1 SSHAT, CDR2 FNYEAQ (reference sequence). The CDR3 is CASSRDFLNEQFF. CDR3 DNA: TGTGCCAGCAGTCGGGACTTCCTCAATGAGCAGTTCTTC.

The rearrangement joins TRBV6-5 to TRBJ1-2, with a weak D call TRBD1 (5 bases). The CDR3 is 15 residues long. In germline, CDR1 is MNHEY, CDR2 SVGAGI. V lost 0 bases and J 7 bases, leaving 15 bases between the germline ends. Here the CDR3 DNA reads TGTGCCAGCAGTTACTCCCGGACAACATACTCTGGCTACACCTTC. It encodes CASSYSRTTYSGYTF.

This clonotype was counted ten times or more. This chain uses TRBV12-3 or TRBV12-4 with TRBJ2-1; 10 bases are a match to TRBD2. V lost 3 bases and J lost 12; bases outside the gene matches: 8. CDR3 size: 14 residues. For the CDR3, the DNA is TGTGCCAGCAGTTTTAGTCTAGCGGGAGAGGGGCAGTTCTTC. Its translation is CASSFSLAGEGQFF.